This TCR beta chain stems from a study of early T cells in non-severe SARS-CoV-2 infection. Broader study findings: Matching results from VDJdb favored anti-spike CD8 responses, leaving private and CD4 specificities undetected.

Individual cDNA molecules each received unique molecular identifiers attached to them. TCRdb itself ran the 5' RACE reads through MiXCR, one entry per CDR3 protein. This table has tens of thousands of distinct CDR3 sequences, about 6.2% appearing once. This clonotype was detected many times. The antigen remains unidentified. The sample was whole blood. This sequence was found in an adult who was a healthcare worker with PCR-confirmed SARS-CoV-2 infection or an uninfected control (not recorded which).

The CDR3 sequence: CSAIKAGAGELFF. CDR3 DNA sequence: TGCAGTGCTATAAAAGCGGGAGCCGGGGAGCTGTTTTTT. V usage is TRBV20-1 and J usage is TRBJ2-2, with TRBD2 identical over 8 bases. Germline CDR1 reads DFQATT; CDR2 reads SNEGSKA (reference sequence). The V gene end was trimmed by 4 bases and the J gene end by 6 bases; junction bases not matched to a gene: 4. CDR3 length equals 13 residues.